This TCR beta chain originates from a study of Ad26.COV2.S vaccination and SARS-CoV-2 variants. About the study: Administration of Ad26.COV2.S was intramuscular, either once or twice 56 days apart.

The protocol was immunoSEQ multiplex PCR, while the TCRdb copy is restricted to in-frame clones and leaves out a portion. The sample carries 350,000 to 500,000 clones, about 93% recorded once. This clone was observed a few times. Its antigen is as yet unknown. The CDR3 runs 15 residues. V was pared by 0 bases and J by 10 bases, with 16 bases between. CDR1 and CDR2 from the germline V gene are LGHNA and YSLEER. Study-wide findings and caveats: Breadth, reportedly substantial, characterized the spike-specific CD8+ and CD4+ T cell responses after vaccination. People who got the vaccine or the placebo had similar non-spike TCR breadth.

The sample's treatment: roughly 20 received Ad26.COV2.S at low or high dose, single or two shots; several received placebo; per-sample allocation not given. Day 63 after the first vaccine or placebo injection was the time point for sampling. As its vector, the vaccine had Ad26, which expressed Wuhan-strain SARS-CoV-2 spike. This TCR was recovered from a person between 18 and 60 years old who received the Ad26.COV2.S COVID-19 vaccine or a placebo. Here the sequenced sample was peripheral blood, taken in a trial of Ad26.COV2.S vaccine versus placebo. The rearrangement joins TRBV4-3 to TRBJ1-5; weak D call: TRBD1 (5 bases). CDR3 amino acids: CASSQDLGPRQPQHF. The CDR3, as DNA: TGCGCCAGCAGCCAAGATTTGGGACCTCGGCAACCCCAGCATTTT.